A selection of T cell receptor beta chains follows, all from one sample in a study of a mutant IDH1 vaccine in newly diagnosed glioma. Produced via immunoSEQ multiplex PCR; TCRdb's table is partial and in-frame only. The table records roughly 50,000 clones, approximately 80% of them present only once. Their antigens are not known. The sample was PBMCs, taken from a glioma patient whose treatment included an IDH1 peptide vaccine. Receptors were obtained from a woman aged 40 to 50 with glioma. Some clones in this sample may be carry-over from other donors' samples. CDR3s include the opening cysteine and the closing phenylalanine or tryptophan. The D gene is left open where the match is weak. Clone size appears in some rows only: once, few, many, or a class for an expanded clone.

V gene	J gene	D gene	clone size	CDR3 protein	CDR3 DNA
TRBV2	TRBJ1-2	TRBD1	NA	CASSNRDREANYGYTF	TGTGCCAGCAGTAACCGGGACAGGGAAGCTAACTATGGCTACACCTTC
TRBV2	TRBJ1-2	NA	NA	CASSDARTYGYTF	TGTGCCAGCAGTGACGCACGGACCTATGGCTACACCTTC
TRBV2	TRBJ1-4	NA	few	CASSEAASGVKLFF	TGTGCCAGCAGTGAAGCGGCGTCTGGTGTCAAACTGTTTTTT
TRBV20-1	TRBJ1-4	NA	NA	CSATPSEKLFF	TGCAGTGCTACCCCATCCGAAAAACTGTTTTTT
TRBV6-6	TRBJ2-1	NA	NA	CASSRPRNEQFF	TGTGCCAGCAGCCGTCCGCGCAATGAGCAGTTCTTC
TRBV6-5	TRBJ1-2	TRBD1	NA	CASSYRGQGANYGYTF	TGTGCCAGCAGTTACCGGGGACAGGGGGCGAACTATGGCTACACCTTC
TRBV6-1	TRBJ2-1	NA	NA	CASSARGSYNEQFF	TGTGCCAGCAGTGCGAGGGGGTCCTACAATGAGCAGTTCTTC
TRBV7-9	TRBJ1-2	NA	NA	CASSLLGGGARGYTF	TGTGCCAGCAGCTTGCTTGGCGGGGGGGCAAGGGGCTACACCTTC
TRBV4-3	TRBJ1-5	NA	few	CASSRVDRTYDNQPQHF	TGCGCCAGCAGCCGGGTTGACAGGACCTATGACAATCAGCCCCAGCATTTT
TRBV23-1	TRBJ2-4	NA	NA	CASSHKKRYKNIQYF	TGCGCCAGCAGTCATAAAAAGCGGTACAAAAACATTCAGTACTTC
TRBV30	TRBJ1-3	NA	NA	CAWSQGITGNTIYF	TGTGCCTGGAGTCAGGGTATAACTGGAAACACCATATATTTT
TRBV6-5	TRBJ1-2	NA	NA	CASSYQGVHGYTF	TGTGCCAGCAGTTACCAAGGGGTACATGGCTACACCTTC
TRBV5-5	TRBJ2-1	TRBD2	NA	CASSLLAGGQGEQFF	TGTGCCAGCAGCTTGCTAGCGGGGGGCCAGGGTGAGCAGTTCTTC
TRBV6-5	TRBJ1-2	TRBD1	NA	CASRGQGDYYGYTF	TGTGCCAGCAGGGGACAGGGAGACTACTATGGCTACACCTTC
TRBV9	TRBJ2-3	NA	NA	CASSVPIKRLLVRDTQYF	TGTGCCAGCAGCGTCCCCATCAAGCGGCTTCTGGTGAGAGATACGCAGTATTTT
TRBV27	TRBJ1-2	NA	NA	CASSLGAVYGYTF	TGTGCCAGCAGTTTGGGGGCGGTCTATGGCTACACCTTC
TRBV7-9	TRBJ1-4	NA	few	CASSFPSTTNEKLFF	TGTGCCAGCAGCTTCCCTTCTACAACTAATGAAAAACTGTTTTTT
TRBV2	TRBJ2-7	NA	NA	CASSPTYEQYF	TGTGCCAGCAGTCCCACCTACGAGCAGTACTTC
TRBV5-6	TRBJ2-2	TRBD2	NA	CASSKKRGSGGLNTGELFF	TGTGCCAGCAGCAAAAAGAGAGGTAGCGGGGGGCTGAACACCGGGGAGCTGTTTTTT
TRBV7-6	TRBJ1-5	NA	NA	CASSLISAAGPQHF	TGTGCCAGCAGCTTAATTTCGGCCGCCGGGCCCCAGCATTTT
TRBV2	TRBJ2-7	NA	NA	CASSERQKGEQYF	TGTGCCAGCAGTGAACGGCAGAAGGGCGAGCAGTACTTC
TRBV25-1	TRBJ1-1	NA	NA	CASRSNGGGTEAFF	TGTGCCAGCAGGTCCAATGGGGGAGGCACTGAAGCTTTCTTT